A single sample gave rise to the 15 T cell receptor beta chains below, sequenced in a study of blood T cells in healthy people across ages. A J-beta primer mix and a sample-barcoded 5' primer were used in a second PCR of about 7 to 12 cycles. TCRdb fed the 5' RACE reads into MiXCR, producing one record per CDR3 protein. The table shows roughly 1.9 million distinct CDR3 sequences, with about two fifths occurring only once. What was sequenced was blood. Receptors originate from a human donor in good health.

The chain carries TRBV6-1 and TRBJ2-1; 7 bases match TRBD1. Matching the DNA end better, TRBJ2-7 makes the J call doubtful. The CDR3 totals 15 residues. The germline V gene has CDR1 MNHNS and CDR2 SASEGT. As DNA, the CDR3 is TGTGCCAGCAGTCCATTCCGGGACAGCCCCTACGAGCAGTACTTC. It translates to CASSPFRDSPYEQYF.

This clonotype was observed a handful of times. J is TRBJ2-2 and V is TRBV4-1; D is possibly TRBD2 (7 bases). Per germline, CDR1 MGHRA and CDR2 YSYEKL. Trimming shortened V by 0 bases and J by 7 bases, and 15 bases separated the two germline ends. CDR3 length equals 16 residues. The CDR3 DNA reads TGCGCCAGCAGCCAAGAAGGAGGGGGGGCAGGCGGGGAGCTGTTTTTT. This encodes CASSQEGGGAGGELFF.

The chain couples TRBV15 to TRBJ1-2; TRBD1 might be the D (5 bases). V lost 0 bases and J lost 3, with 14 bases in between. The germline V gene has CDR1 LNHNV and CDR2 YYDKDF (reference sequence). The CDR3 consists of 16 residues. CDR3: CATSRDRLAGYYGYTF. CDR3 coding DNA: TGTGCCACCAGCAGAGATCGTCTAGCAGGGTACTATGGCTACACCTTC.

This clonotype was observed a few times. This sequence joins TRBV6-2 or TRBV6-3 and TRBJ2-4; no reliable D call. Trimming took off 5 bases at V and 6 bases at J, with 5 bases between the two ends. The CDR3 sequence is 11 residues long. Per germline, CDR1 MNHEY and CDR2 SVGEGT. The CDR3 DNA reads as TGTGCCAGCAGTGACGGAAACATTCAGTACTTC. As protein: CASSDGNIQYF.

V and J are TRBV28 and TRBJ1-4, with D unclear. CDR1 and CDR2 from the germline V gene are MDHEN and SYDVKM. Trimming pared 7 bases from V and 5 bases from J, leaving 17 bases between. The CDR3 covers 15 residues. The CDR3 sequence is CASTLEGRQNEKLFF. The DNA of the CDR3 is TGTGCCAGCACTCTCGAAGGACGCCAAAATGAAAAACTGTTTTTT.

CDR3 nucleotides: TGTGCCAGCGATCAGGCCGAGCAGTACTTC. Protein sequence: CASDQAEQYF. The chain links TRBV2 to TRBJ2-5, with unresolved D. The assigned J gene may be wrong: the sequence end matches TRBJ2-7 better. Germline V CDR1 and CDR2: SNHLY, FYNNEI. This CDR3 region has 10 residues.

This chain joins TRBV15 and TRBJ1-1; TRBD1 is a possible D gene (5 bases). The V gene lost 2 bases and the J gene lost 1 base, with 8 bases spanning the gap. The CDR3 is made up of 14 amino acids. Germline CDR1 is LNHNV and CDR2 is YYDKDF (reference sequence). The CDR3 DNA reads TGTGCCACCAGCAGATGGGGCAGGAACACTGAAGCTTTCTTT. Translated: CATSRWGRNTEAFF.

The chain couples TRBV6-5 to TRBJ2-1; D gene ambiguous. Germline V lookup: CDR1 MNHEY, CDR2 SVGAGI. V lost 0 bases, J lost 8 bases, and 14 bases lay in between. CDR3 size: 15 residues. The CDR3 region has the DNA TGTGCCAGCAGTTACTCCGTTAGGGTTGGGCATGAGCAGTTCTTC. It codes for CASSYSVRVGHEQFF.

The chain has TRBV2 and TRBJ2-5; tentatively, D is TRBD2 (5 bases). CDR3 length equals 13 residues. The ends were cut back, 5 bases at V and 2 bases at J, with 9 bases in the middle. Germline V lookup: CDR1 SNHLY, CDR2 FYNNEI. The CDR3 spells CASSHPGQETQYF. CDR3 sequence (DNA): TGTGCCAGCAGTCATCCGGGACAAGAGACCCAGTACTTC.

This chain connects TRBV12-3 or TRBV12-4 to TRBJ2-4; D may match TRBD1 or TRBD2 (5 bases each). The CDR3 is made up of 19 amino acids. V was clipped by 3 bases and J by 3 bases, with 24 bases between them. CDR3 coding DNA: TGTGCCAGCAGTTTTTTGGGAGCAGGGTTCAACTTGGGCAAAAACATTCAGTACTTC. It specifies CASSFLGAGFNLGKNIQYF.

The chain is built from TRBV12-3 or TRBV12-4 and TRBJ2-6, with D possibly being TRBD2 (5 bases). V lost 1 base and J 1 base, leaving 11 bases between the germline ends. The CDR3 extends over 17 amino acids. The DNA for the CDR3 is TGTGCCAGCAGTTTAGAGGACTGGGCGTCTGGGGCCAACGTCCTGACTTTC. Protein: CASSLEDWASGANVLTF.

This chain links TRBV10-3 with TRBJ1-5; D is possibly TRBD1 (6 bases). This CDR3 is 13 amino acids long. V was cut by 7 bases and J by 4 bases, with 11 bases left in between. Germline V CDR1 and CDR2: ENHRY, SYGVKD. DNA of the CDR3: TGTGCCATCACCACGGACAGAAATCAGCCCCAGCATTTT. Residues: CAITTDRNQPQHF.

In regard to this clonotype: This may come from a read error, since a much larger clone is one base off. The V and J genes are TRBV5-1 and TRBJ1-5, with D perhaps matching TRBD1 (5 bases). The germline gives CDR1 SGHRS, CDR2 YFSETQ. The CDR3 loop spans 13 amino acids. CDR3: CANSLGADQPQHF. The CDR3 region has the DNA TGCGCCAACAGCCTCGGGGCTGATCAGCCCCAGCATTTT.

DNA of the CDR3: TGTGCCAGCAGCTTAGCCGGGAATAAGCAGTTCTTC. Amino acids: CASSLAGNKQFF. The rearrangement uses TRBV7-6 and TRBJ2-1, with TRBD2 as a possible D gene (5 bases). Trimming pared 0 bases from V and 11 bases from J, leaving 8 bases between. From germline, CDR1 is SGHVS and CDR2 FNYEAQ. CDR3 length: 12 residues.

The chain links TRBV7-6 to TRBJ2-3; 7 nucleotides match TRBD1. Germline CDR1 is SGHVS and CDR2 is FNYEAQ. The CDR3 length is 16 residues. The junction had 6 bases not matched to a gene; V was cut back by 2 bases and J by 1 base. This CDR3 is CASSLHRGQRTDTQYF. DNA of the CDR3: TGTGCCAGCAGCTTACATAGGGGGCAGCGCACAGATACGCAGTATTTT.